Shown below are 3 T cell receptor beta chains from a single sample sequenced in a study of neurological immune-mediated disorders. TCRdb ran MiXCR on the 5' RACE reads and lists one entry per CDR3 protein. The sample contains more than 100,000 distinct CDR3 sequences, under 14% of which appear only once. Indicated time point: longitudinal time-point 3. The sequenced sample consisted of PBMCs. The receptors come from a female donor with HTLV-1-associated myelopathy (HAM/TSP).

The chain joins TRBV3-1 to TRBJ2-7; the match to TRBD1 covers 9 bases. Losses at the gene ends were 4 bases for V and 2 bases for J; bases not matched to a gene: 6. Germline V lookup: CDR1 LGHDT, CDR2 YNNKEL (reference sequence). This CDR3 contains 15 residues. The CDR3 spells CASSPGQGTTYEQYF. CDR3 DNA: TGTGCCAGCAGCCCTGGACAGGGGACTACCTACGAGCAGTACTTC.

This clonotype has ten or more counts. The V gene is TRBV11-2, the J gene TRBJ2-2, with D tentatively TRBD2 (6 bases). Germline CDR1 SGHAT, CDR2 FQNNGV. Trimming pared 10 bases from V and 6 bases from J, leaving 21 bases between. This CDR3 has 15 amino acids. The CDR3 sequence is CATTTVGGLPGELFF. DNA for the CDR3: TGTGCCACTACGACAGTGGGAGGTCTCCCCGGGGAGCTGTTTTTT.

At least ten counts were recorded for this clonotype. V usage is TRBV20-1 and J usage is TRBJ2-2, with TRBD2 identical over 10 bases. V lost 5 bases to trimming and J lost 4 bases; unmatched junction nucleotides: 4. The CDR3 is 14 amino acids. The germline CDR1 and CDR2 sequences are DFQATT and SNEGSKA (reference sequence). The CDR3: CSAQRGGSTGELFF. The CDR3 nucleotides read TGCAGTGCTCAGCGGGGGGGTAGCACCGGGGAGCTGTTTTTT.